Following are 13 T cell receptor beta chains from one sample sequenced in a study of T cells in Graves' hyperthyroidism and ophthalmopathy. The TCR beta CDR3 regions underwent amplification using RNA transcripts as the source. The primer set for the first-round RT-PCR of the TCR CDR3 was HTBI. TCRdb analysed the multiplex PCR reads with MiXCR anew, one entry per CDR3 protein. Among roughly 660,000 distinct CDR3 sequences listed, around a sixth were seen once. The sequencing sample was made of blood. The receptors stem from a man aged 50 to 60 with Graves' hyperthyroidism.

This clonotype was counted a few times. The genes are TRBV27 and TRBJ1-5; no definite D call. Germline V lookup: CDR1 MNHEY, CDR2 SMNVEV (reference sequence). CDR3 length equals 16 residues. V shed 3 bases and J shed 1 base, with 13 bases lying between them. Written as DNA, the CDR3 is TGTGCCAGCAGTTTCCTTGGGTCCGGGAGCAATCAGCCCCAGCATTTT. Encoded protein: CASSFLGSGSNQPQHF.

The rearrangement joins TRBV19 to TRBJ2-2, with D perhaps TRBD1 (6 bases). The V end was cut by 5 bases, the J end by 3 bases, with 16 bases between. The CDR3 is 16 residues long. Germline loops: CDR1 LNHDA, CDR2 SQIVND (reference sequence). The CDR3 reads CASSGDTGKYTGELFF. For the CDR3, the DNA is TGTGCCAGTAGTGGAGATACAGGGAAATACACCGGGGAGCTGTTTTTT.

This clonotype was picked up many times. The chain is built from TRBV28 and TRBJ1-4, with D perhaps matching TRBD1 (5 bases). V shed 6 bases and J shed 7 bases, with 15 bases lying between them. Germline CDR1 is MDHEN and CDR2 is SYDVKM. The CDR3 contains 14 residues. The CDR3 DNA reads TGTGCCAGCAGCCCTGTCACGAGGGGTGAAAAACTGTTTTTT. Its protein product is CASSPVTRGEKLFF. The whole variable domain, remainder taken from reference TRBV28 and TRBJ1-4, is DVKVTQSSRYLVKRTGEKVFLECVQDMDHENMFWYRQDPGLGLRLIYFSYDVKMKEKGDIPEGYSVSREKKERFSLILESASTNQTSMYLCASSPVTRGEKLFFGSGTQLSVL.

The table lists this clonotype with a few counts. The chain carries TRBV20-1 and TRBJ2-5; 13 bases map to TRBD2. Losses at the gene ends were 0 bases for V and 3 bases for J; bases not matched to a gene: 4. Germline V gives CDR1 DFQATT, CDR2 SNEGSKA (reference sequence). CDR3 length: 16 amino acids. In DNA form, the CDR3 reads TGCAGTGCTAGAGATTTAACTAGCGGGAGGGAAGAGACCCAGTACTTC. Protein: CSARDLTSGREETQYF.

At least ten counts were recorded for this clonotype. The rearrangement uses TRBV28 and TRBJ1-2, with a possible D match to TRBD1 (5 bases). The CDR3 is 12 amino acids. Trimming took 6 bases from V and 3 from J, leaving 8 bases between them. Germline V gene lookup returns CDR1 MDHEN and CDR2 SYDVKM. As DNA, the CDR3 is TGTGCCAGCAGGGACACCGACTATGGCTACACCTTC. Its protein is CASRDTDYGYTF.

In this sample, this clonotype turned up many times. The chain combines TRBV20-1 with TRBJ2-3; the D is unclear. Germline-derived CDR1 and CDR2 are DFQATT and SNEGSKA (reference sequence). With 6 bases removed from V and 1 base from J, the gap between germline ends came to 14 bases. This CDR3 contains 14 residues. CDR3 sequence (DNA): TGCAGTGCACCTCTCACTCGCGGCACAGATACGCAGTATTTT. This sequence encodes CSAPLTRGTDTQYF.

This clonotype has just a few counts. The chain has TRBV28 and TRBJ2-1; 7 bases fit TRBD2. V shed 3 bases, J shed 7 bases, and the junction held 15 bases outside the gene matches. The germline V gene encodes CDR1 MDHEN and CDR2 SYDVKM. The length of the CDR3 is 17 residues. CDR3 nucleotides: TGTGCCAGCAGTTTCGGACTCGGCGGCGGGAGTGGTAATGAGCAGTTCTTC. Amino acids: CASSFGLGGGSGNEQFF.

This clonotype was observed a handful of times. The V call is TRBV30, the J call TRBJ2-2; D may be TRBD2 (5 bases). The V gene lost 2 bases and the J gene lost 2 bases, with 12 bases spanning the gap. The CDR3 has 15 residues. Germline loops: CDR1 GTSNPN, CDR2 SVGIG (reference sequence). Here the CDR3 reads CAWSPSSFNTGELFF. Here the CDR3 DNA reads TGTGCCTGGAGTCCGTCTAGCTTTAACACCGGGGAGCTGTTTTTT.

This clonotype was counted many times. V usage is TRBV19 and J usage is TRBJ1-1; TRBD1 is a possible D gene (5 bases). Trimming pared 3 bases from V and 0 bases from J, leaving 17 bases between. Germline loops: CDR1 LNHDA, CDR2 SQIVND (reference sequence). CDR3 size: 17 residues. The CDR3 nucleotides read TGTGCCAGTAGTATGGACGTCGTAGGGGCGATGAACACTGAAGCTTTCTTT. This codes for CASSMDVVGAMNTEAFF.

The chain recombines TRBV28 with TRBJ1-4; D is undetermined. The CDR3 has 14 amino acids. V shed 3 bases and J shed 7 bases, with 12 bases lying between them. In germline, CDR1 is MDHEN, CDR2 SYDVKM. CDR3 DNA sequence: TGTGCCAGCAGTTTCGGCGGAGTGGGTGAAAAACTGTTTTTT. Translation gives CASSFGGVGEKLFF.

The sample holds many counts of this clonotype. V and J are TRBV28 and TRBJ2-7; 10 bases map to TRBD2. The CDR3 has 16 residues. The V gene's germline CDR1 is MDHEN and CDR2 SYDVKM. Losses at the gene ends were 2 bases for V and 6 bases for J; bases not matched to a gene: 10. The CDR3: CASSLMLAGVIREQYF. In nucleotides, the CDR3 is TGTGCCAGCAGTTTAATGCTAGCGGGAGTTATTCGCGAGCAGTACTTC.

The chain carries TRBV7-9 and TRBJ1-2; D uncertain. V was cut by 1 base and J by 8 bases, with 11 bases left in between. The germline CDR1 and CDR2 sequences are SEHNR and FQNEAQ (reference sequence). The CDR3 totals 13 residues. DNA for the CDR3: TGTGCCAGCAGCTTAGAGGTATCTGGCGGCTACACCTTC. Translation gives CASSLEVSGGYTF.

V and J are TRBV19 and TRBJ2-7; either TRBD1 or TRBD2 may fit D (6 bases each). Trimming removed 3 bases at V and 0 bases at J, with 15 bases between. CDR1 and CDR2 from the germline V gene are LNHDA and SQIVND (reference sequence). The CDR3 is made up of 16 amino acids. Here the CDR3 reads CASSMDIGGFSYEQYF. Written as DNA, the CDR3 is TGTGCCAGTAGTATGGATATCGGGGGCTTCTCCTACGAGCAGTACTTC.